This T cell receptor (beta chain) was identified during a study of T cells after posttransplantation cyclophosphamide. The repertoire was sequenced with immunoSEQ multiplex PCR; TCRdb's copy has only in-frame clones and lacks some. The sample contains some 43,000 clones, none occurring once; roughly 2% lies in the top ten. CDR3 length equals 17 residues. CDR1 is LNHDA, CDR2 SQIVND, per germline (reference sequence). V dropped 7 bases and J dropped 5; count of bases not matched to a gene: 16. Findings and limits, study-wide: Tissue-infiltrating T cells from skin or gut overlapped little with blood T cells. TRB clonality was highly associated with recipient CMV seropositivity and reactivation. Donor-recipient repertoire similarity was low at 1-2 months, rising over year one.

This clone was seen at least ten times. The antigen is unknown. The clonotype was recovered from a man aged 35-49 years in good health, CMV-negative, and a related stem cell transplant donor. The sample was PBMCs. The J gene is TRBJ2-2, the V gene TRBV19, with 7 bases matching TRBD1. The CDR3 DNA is TGTGCCAGTAACGGCCGACAGGGAGCGGAGATAACCGGGGAGCTGTTTTTT. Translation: CASNGRQGAEITGELFF.